The TCR beta chain under discussion was sequenced for a study of blood T cells in healthy people across ages. Study-wide findings and caveats: As age increased, TCR beta diversity per million T cells fell in a roughly linear fashion.

Through a sample-barcoded 5' primer and a J-beta primer mix, a second PCR was run for roughly 6 to 12 cycles. From each sample, at least 2.5 million paired-end reads containing CDR3 were obtained. TCRdb fed the 5' RACE reads into MiXCR, producing one record per CDR3 protein. The data show approximately 690,000 distinct CDR3 sequences, around three fifths seen once. In the case of this clonotype: Antigen unknown.

The germline V gene encodes CDR1 MNHEY and CDR2 SVGAGI. Trimming left V 2 bases short and J 0 bases short, with 18 bases between. The CDR3 has 18 amino acids. Total RNA was extracted at no less than 5 micrograms per sample. This receptor was identified in a man aged 55 to 69 in good health. Sequenced input: blood. V and J are TRBV6-5 and TRBJ2-3, with D possibly matching TRBD2 (6 bases). The CDR3 region is CASSYPSKAGTSTDTQYF. The CDR3 DNA is TGTGCCAGCAGTTACCCCTCCAAGGCGGGGACGAGCACAGATACGCAGTATTTT.